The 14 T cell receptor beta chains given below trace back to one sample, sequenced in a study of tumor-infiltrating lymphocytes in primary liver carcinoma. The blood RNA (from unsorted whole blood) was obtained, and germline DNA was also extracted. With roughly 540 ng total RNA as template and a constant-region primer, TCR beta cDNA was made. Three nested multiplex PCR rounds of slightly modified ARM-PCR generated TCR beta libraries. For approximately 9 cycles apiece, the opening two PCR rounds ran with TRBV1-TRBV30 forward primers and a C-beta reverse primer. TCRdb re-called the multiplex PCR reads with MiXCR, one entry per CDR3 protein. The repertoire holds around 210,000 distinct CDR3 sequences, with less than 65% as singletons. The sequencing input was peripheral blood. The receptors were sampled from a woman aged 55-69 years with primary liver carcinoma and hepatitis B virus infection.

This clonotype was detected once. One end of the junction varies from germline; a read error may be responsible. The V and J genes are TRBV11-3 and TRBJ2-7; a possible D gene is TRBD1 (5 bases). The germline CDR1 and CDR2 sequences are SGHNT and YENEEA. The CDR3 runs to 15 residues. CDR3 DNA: TGTGCCAGCAGTTTAGAACCCCGACAGACCTACGAGCAGTACTTC. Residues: CASSLEPRQTYEQYF.

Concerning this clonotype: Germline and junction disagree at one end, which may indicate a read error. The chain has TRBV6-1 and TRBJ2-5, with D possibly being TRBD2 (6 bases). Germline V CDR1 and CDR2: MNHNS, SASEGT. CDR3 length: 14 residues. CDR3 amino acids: CVSITSLSGPTQYF. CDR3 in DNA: TGTGTCAGCATCACTTCTCTTAGCGGACCTACCCAGTACTTC.

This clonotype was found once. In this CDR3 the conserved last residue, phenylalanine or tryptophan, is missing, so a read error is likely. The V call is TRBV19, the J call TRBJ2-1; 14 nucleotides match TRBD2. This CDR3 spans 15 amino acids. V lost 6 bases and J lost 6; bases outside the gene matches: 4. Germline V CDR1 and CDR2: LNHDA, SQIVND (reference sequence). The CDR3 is CASRTGLAGVNEQFL. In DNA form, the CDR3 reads TGTGCCAGTAGGACGGGACTAGCGGGAGTCAATGAGCAGTTCCTC.

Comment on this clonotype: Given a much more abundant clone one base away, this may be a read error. The DNA for the CDR3 is TGTGTCAGCAGTTATACAAGTAACTATGGCTACACCTTC. It yields the protein CVSSYTSNYGYTF. This chain connects TRBV6-5 to TRBJ1-2; D is ambiguous. The CDR3 totals 13 residues. The germline V gene has CDR1 MNHEY and CDR2 SVGAGI.

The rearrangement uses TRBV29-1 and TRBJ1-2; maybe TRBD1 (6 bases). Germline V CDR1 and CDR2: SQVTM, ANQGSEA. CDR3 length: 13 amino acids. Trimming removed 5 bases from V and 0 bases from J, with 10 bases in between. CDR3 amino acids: CSVLTGSNYGYTF. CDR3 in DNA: TGCAGCGTTTTGACAGGATCTAACTATGGCTACACCTTC.

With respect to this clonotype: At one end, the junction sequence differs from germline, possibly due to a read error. In DNA form, the CDR3 reads TGTGCTAGCAGTGAACAAGTCTACAATGAGCAGTTCTTC. It specifies CASSEQVYNEQFF. The rearrangement joins TRBV2 to TRBJ2-1; no firm D call. CDR3 length: 13 amino acids. Germline assignment: CDR1 SNHLY and CDR2 FYNNEI.

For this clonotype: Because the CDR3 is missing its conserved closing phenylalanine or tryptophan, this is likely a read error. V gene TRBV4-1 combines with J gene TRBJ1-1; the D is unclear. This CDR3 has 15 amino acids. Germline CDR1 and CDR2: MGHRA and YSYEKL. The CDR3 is CASIQEWVESSEAFL. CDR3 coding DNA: TGCGCCAGCATCCAAGAGTGGGTCGAGTCCTCTGAAGCTTTCCTT.

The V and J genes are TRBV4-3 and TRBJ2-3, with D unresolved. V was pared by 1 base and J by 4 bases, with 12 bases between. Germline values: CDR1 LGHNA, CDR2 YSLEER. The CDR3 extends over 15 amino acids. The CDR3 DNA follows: TGCGCCAGCAGCCAAGGAGTCGTCCTAGCAGATACGCAGTATTTT. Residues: CASSQGVVLADTQYF.

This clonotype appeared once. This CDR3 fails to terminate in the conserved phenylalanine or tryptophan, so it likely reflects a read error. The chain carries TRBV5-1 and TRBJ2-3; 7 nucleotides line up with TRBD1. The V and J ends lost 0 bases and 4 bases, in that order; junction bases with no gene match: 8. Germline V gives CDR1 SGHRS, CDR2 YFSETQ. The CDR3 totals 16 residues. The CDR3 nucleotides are TGCGCCAGCAGCTTGGTGACAGGGTTGAGGGCAGATACGCAGTATTCT. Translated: CASSLVTGLRADTQYS.

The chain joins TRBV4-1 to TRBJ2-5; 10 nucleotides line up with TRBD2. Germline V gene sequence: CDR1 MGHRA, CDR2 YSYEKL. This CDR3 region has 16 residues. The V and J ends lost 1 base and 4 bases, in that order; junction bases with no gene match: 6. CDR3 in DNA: TGCGCCAGCAGCCAAGGTTCAGCGGGAGGGCCAGAGACCCAGTACTTC. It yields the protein CASSQGSAGGPETQYF.

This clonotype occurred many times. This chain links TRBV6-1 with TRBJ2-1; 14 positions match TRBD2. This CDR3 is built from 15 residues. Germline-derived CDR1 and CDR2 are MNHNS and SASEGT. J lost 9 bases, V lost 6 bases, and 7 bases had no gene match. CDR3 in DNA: TGTGCCAGCAGGGGGACTAGCGGGAGAGAAGGTGAGCAGTTCTTC. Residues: CASRGTSGREGEQFF.

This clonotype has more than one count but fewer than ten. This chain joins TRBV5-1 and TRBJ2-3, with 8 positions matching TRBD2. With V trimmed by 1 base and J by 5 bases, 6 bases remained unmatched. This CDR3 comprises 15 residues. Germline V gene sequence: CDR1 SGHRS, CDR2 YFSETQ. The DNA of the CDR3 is TGCGCCAGCAGCTTGTCCGGGACTAGTGGAGATACGCAGTATTTT. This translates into CASSLSGTSGDTQYF.

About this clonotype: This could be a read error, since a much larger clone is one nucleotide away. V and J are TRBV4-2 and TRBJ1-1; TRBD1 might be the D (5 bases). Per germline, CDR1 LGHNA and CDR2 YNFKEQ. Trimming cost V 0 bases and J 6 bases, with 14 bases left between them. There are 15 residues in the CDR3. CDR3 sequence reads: CASSQDRDLASEAFF. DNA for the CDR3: TGTGCCAGCAGCCAAGATCGGGACTTGGCCTCTGAAGCTTTCTTT.

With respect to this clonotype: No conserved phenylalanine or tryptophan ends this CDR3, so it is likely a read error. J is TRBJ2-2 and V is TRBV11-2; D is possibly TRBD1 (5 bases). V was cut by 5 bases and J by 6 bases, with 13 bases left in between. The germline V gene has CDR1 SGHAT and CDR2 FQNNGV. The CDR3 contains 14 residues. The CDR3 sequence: CASSLGQGAGELFY. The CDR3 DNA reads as TGTGCCAGCAGCCTAGGACAAGGGGCCGGGGAGCTGTTTTAT.